The T cell receptor (beta chain) under discussion was sequenced for a study of blood T cell repertoires in COVID-19 (dated by TCRdb to the early 2020s). Broadly, across the study: Samples covering the acute and convalescent phases of COVID-19 were provided by collaborators in the United States, Italy and Spain. Subjects who had been exposed to COVID-19, were actively infected with it, or had recovered from it provided the deeply sampled blood TCRbeta repertoires that made up the dataset. HLA class I and class II types, where available, came from metadata supplied by the sample provider rather than from assay-based typing. The prospective study material was composed of cDNA or gDNA derived from T cells, B-cell-depleted T cells, or PBMCs. The sample metadata nearly always contained a de-identified subject ID, COVID-19 status, age in years and sex. The repertoires were released in a freely available public database meant as a resource for research on the immune response to SARS-CoV-2. The samples were drawn from the first 160 participants of the ongoing ImmuneRACE study and from roughly 1,300 subjects provided by 6 global collaborators.

Remarks on this clone: The antigen this receptor binds is unknown. No much larger clonotype is one base removed from it; base qualities were not supplied.

The immunoSEQ Assay, a bias-controlled multiplex PCR, was used to amplify TCRbeta CDR3 regions from genomic DNA. In the source study's methods: The number of nucleated cells in each sample was estimated by amplification of reference gene primers within the assay. Sequence reads were collapsed and filtered to measure the absolute abundance of every unique TCRbeta CDR3 rearrangement. For each sample, productive Simpson clonality was calculated as the square root of Simpson's diversity index over productive rearrangements. The table comes from immuneACCESS by way of TCRdb, which keeps in-frame sequences with V and J called. Part of the clones is missing from these tables; in studies checked, under half for an unresolved V gene and the rest for unknown reasons. V, J and clone size are those of that table, while D and trimming were read from the DNA. The sample table records over 75,000 clones; 89% of these occur just once. Roughly 4.9% of the sample is held by the ten biggest clonotypes.

Whole blood was collected in K2EDTA tubes by collaborating institutions according to the institutions' own protocols. For TCRbeta analysis, collaborators shipped samples in one of three forms: frozen whole blood, isolated PBMCs, or DNA extracted from either of those sample types. Results and caveats for the whole study, not just this receptor: The quantity of clinical and demographic metadata differed by source and by participant and was supplied without curation.

Taken from cysteine to phenylalanine, the CDR3 has 16 residues. Solely the CDR3 DNA is kept, with 48 bases framed from the first base. As encoded in the germline V gene, CDR1 is SGHTA while CDR2 is FQGNSA. Relative to germline, V is missing 4 bases and J is missing 0 bases, with 6 bases of the junction outside any gene match. The sequence links TRBV7-2 to TRBJ1-1, and TRBD1 aligns with 9 junction nucleotides. The receptor was isolated from a woman of 80 years or more with active COVID-19. Sequencing was carried out using peripheral blood. The DNA sequence is given as TGTGCCAGCAGCTCTTCGGGACAGGGTATGAACACTGAAGCTTTCTTT. Protein translation: CASSSSGQGMNTEAFF.